These 12 T cell receptor beta chains originate from one sample sequenced in a study of T cells after posttransplantation cyclophosphamide. Produced via immunoSEQ multiplex PCR; TCRdb's table is partial and in-frame only. The sample presents about 34,000 clones, none singletons. Sequenced: PBMCs. Receptors were obtained from a woman in her fifties or sixties in good health and a related stem cell transplant donor.

At least ten counts were recorded for this clone. This sequence joins TRBV19 and TRBJ2-1; 7 bases match TRBD1. V shed 3 bases, J shed 6 bases, and the junction held 5 bases outside the gene matches. Germline V gene sequence: CDR1 LNHDA, CDR2 SQIVND (reference sequence). This CDR3 has 14 amino acids. CDR3 residues: CASSITGVVNEQFF. DNA for the CDR3: TGTGCCAGTAGTATCACAGGGGTAGTCAATGAGCAGTTCTTC. Based on the CDR3 plus reference TRBV19 and TRBJ2-1, the full variable domain is DGGITQSPKYLFRKEGQNVTLSCEQNLNHDAMYWYRQDPGQGLRLIYYSQIVNDFQKGDIAEGYSVSREKKESFPLTVTSAQKNPTAFYLCASSITGVVNEQFFGPGTRLTVL.

This clone was picked up many times. This chain connects TRBV6-5 to TRBJ1-1; D is unresolved. This CDR3 has 15 residues. With 0 bases removed from V and 2 bases from J, the gap between germline ends came to 10 bases. Germline V gene data show CDR1 as MNHEY and CDR2 as SVGAGI. Written as DNA, the CDR3 is TGTGCCAGCAGTTACTCTGTTGCGGGAAACACTGAAGCTTTCTTT. Translating gives CASSYSVAGNTEAFF.

This clone was counted ten times or more. V and J are TRBV6-2 or TRBV6-3 and TRBJ1-2; perhaps TRBD1 as D (6 bases). Trimming cost V 2 bases and J 5 bases, with 6 bases left between them. The CDR3 consists of 12 residues. Germline V lookup: CDR1 MNHEY, CDR2 SVGEGT. CDR3 nucleotide sequence: TGTGCCAGCAGTTACACAGGGTATGGCTACACCTTC. Translating gives CASSYTGYGYTF.

In this sample, this clone turned up a few times. The chain couples TRBV12-3 or TRBV12-4 to TRBJ1-1, with 8 bases that match TRBD1. The CDR3 contains 15 residues. V shed 6 bases and J 0 bases; nucleotides not matched to a gene: 6. CDR3 sequence reads: CASSTRTGMNTEAFF. The DNA for the CDR3 is TGTGCCAGCAGCACCCGGACAGGGATGAACACTGAAGCTTTCTTT.

This clone was counted at least ten times. The chain links TRBV5-1 to TRBJ2-7; possible D gene TRBD1, 5 bases. Germline lookup yields CDR1 SGHRS and CDR2 YFSETQ. V was shortened by 4 bases and J by 6 bases, with 20 bases between the two germline ends. The CDR3 contains 15 residues. The CDR3 bases are TGCGCCAGCAGCCCAGGGAATGGGATGAGAGCCGAGCAGTACTTC. Its protein product is CASSPGNGMRAEQYF.

This clone was detected ten times or more. The rearrangement links TRBV28 to TRBJ2-6; TRBD1 matches at 7 bases. Germline lookup yields CDR1 MDHEN and CDR2 SYDVKM. The CDR3 contains 17 residues. J lost 4 bases, V lost 5 bases, and 11 bases had no gene match. Written as DNA, the CDR3 is TGTGCCAGCAGTCCCCCTCCGACAGGGACCGGGGCCAACGTCCTGACTTTC. It yields the protein CASSPPPTGTGANVLTF.

This clone showed up many times. V usage is TRBV7-9 and J usage is TRBJ1-2; D is ambiguous. The CDR3 totals 15 residues. Per the germline V gene, CDR1 is SEHNR and CDR2 is FQNEAQ (reference sequence). The ends were cut back, 1 base at V and 0 bases at J, with 9 bases in the middle. For the CDR3, the DNA is TGTGCCAGCAGCTTAGTCATGGCTCCTAACTATGGCTACACCTTC. It codes for CASSLVMAPNYGYTF.

This clone appeared many times. The rearrangement links TRBV12-3 or TRBV12-4 to TRBJ1-4; 7 positions agree with TRBD1. CDR3 length: 14 amino acids. Trimming cost V 4 bases and J 5 bases; bases outside gene matches: 4. The CDR3 here is CASSSPGGNEKLFF. CDR3 DNA: TGTGCCAGCAGTTCGCCAGGGGGAAATGAAAAACTGTTTTTT.

This clone was seen ten or more times. The chain uses TRBV7-2 and TRBJ2-5, with 10 bases matching TRBD2. There are 15 residues in the CDR3. Germline CDR1 SGHTA, CDR2 FQGNSA. V was clipped by 5 bases and J by 5 bases; unmatched bases: 8. CDR3 amino acids: CASSPLAGVEETQYF. CDR3 DNA sequence: TGTGCCAGCAGCCCCCTAGCGGGAGTTGAGGAGACCCAGTACTTC.

This clone was recorded at least ten times. The chain recombines TRBV7-3 with TRBJ2-3; D unclear. The CDR3 length is 15 residues. CDR1 SGHTA and CDR2 FQGTGA come from the germline V gene. Trimming took off 0 bases at V and 6 bases at J, with 13 bases between the two ends. CDR3 DNA: TGTGCCAGCAGCTTAACGTCCTTCCCCCGGGATACGCAGTATTTT. It yields the protein CASSLTSFPRDTQYF.

This clone was counted many times. V gene TRBV7-9 combines with J gene TRBJ2-5; possibly TRBD1 for D (7 bases). V shed 3 bases and J shed 2 bases, with 16 bases lying between them. The CDR3 runs 16 residues. The germline V gene has CDR1 SEHNR and CDR2 FQNEAQ (reference sequence). The CDR3 spells CASSLDRKGGQETQYF. The DNA for the CDR3 is TGTGCCAGCAGCTTGGACAGGAAAGGAGGGCAAGAGACCCAGTACTTC.

This clone was seen many times. The V and J genes are TRBV29-1 and TRBJ1-4, with 8 bases fitting TRBD1. Germline CDR1 is SQVTM and CDR2 is ANQGSEA. The CDR3 contains 15 residues. Trimming at V came to 0 bases and at J to 7 bases, leaving 7 bases not matched to a gene. CDR3 nucleotides: TGCAGCGTTGAAGATGGGGGGACAGGTGGTGAAAAACTGTTTTTT. This sequence encodes CSVEDGGTGGEKLFF. The full variable domain, its missing parts supplied by reference TRBV29-1 and TRBJ1-4, is SAVISQKPSRDICQRGTSLTIQCQVDSQVTMMFWYRQQPGQSLTLIATANQGSEATYESGFVIDKFPISRPNLTFSTLTVSNMSPEDSSIYLCSVEDGGTGGEKLFFGSGTQLSVL.